This is a list of T cell receptor beta chains from one sample in a study of blood T cells in healthy people across ages. One entry per CDR3 protein results from TCRdb running MiXCR on the 5' RACE reads. The sample holds about 290,000 distinct CDR3 sequences, roughly 26% seen once. Sequencing used blood. The origin of the receptors is a woman in her 70s in good health. CDR3s include the opening cysteine and the closing phenylalanine or tryptophan.

>TRBV12-3/TRBV12-4
CASSPWTIFETQYF
>TRBV20-1
CSAPKSGGLATDTQYF
>TRBV14
CASSRKGPKDTQYF
>TRBV5-1
CASSPSGAANYGYTF
>TRBV7-2
CASSQGFYEQYF
>TRBV3-1
CASRIEGTYGYTF
>TRBV6-4
CASSESGTRYEQFF
>TRBV20-1
CSTSSSGQGNSPLHF
>TRBV15
CATSRDIDGNQPQHF
>TRBV6-2/TRBV6-3
CASSRGQGNSPLHF
>TRBV20-1
CSATPTGVSDTQYF
>TRBV7-3
CASSLRSGRDEQFF
>TRBV6-1
CASSEKMNTEAFF
>TRBV29-1
CSFGGTSSYNEQFF
>TRBV28
CASSPGRTRPYEQYF
>TRBV9
CATSSDIYGYTF
>TRBV28
CASSSLGLGGTDTQYF
>TRBV7-8
CASSEGGVKQPQHF
>TRBV9
CASTAAENTGELFF
>TRBV5-6
CASSLGWLQETQYF
>TRBV6-1
CASRGTGDYGGYTF
>TRBV12-3/TRBV12-4
CASSLVTGPRDEQFF
>TRBV18
CASSSQDSGANVLTF
>TRBV9
CASSARLADYNEQFF
>TRBV20-1
CSAPGLAKNIQYF
>TRBV7-6
CASSLASGGPTGELFF